This passage covers 3 T cell receptor beta chains from one sample sequenced in a study of regulatory dendritic cells for organ transplantation. For these TCRs, the target antigens are not known. Repertoires were generated with immunoSEQ multiplex PCR, while TCRdb's copy carries only in-frame clones and drops some. The sample holds 15,000 to 20,000 clones, around 79% seen once. Sorted subsets were CFSE-labeled and cultured less than 6 days with allogeneic dendritic cells. The sequenced material came from memory CD4+ T cells from blood cultured with regulatory dendritic cells. Noted subset: CD45RO+ memory T cells. The receptor set was obtained from a human donor in good health.

This chain joins TRBV7-2 and TRBJ2-1, with D tentatively TRBD2 (5 bases). This CDR3 spans 15 amino acids. Germline loops: CDR1 SGHTA, CDR2 FQGNSA. Between the trimmed V and J ends, which lost 6 bases and 5 bases, there was a span of 17 bases. CDR3 sequence reads: CASSVSDQRNNEQFF. The CDR3 coding sequence is TGTGCCAGCAGTGTAAGCGACCAGCGGAACAATGAGCAGTTCTTC.

V usage is TRBV5-4 and J usage is TRBJ1-2, with a weak D call TRBD1 (5 bases). This CDR3 has 15 residues. Germline CDR1 reads SGHNT; CDR2 reads YYREEE (reference sequence). V was trimmed by 2 bases and J by 2 bases, leaving 13 bases between them. CDR3 sequence reads: CASSLDTGLNYGYTF. As DNA, the CDR3 is TGTGCCAGCAGCTTAGATACAGGATTGAACTATGGCTACACCTTC.

The rearrangement links TRBV30 to TRBJ2-7; no firm D call. Trimming removed 0 bases from V and 0 bases from J, with 9 bases in between. CDR1 and CDR2 (germline): GTSNPN, SVGIG (reference sequence). CDR3 length: 14 residues. CDR3 coding DNA: TGTGCCTGGAGTGTATACCGGATCTCCTACGAGCAGTACTTC. Translation: CAWSVYRISYEQYF.